What follows describes a single TCR beta chain. What this receptor recognizes is not known. No base-level quality is on record; no much larger clone is a single base apart. The sample belongs to a study of human T cells and chemical hapten exposure (dated by TCRdb to the early 2020s). Broadly, across the study: The libraries were sequenced as a pool, and the TCR yield per sample differed mostly because of small variations in library volumes within the pool. Peripheral blood TCR repertoire changes were tracked in vivo in alopecia patients during primary and secondary sensitization to the hapten diphenylcyclopropenone (DPC). Both TCR alpha and TCR beta chains were sequenced from each blood RNA sample.

Reading the label with the study, this specimen's time point is: healthy volunteer bleed at 2 weeks. Total RNA was isolated from unfractionated whole blood collected in Tempus Blood RNA tubes. Four or five healthy volunteers acted as controls for TCR sequencing and had blood drawn at day 0, 2 weeks and 6 weeks. Beyond this particular receptor, the publication reports: Repeated subsampling changed both the strength of the expansion versus patch-test correlation and the threshold at which that correlation became significant. The number of TCRs above 1 in 1000 frequency did not change with DPC sensitization; there was no evidence of global repertoire structure alterations.

Trimmed from V: 5 bases; trimmed from J: 5 bases; junction bases lacking a gene match: 2. The germline V gene encodes CDR1 SGHKS and CDR2 YYEKEE (reference sequence). Measured from the cysteine to the phenylalanine, the CDR3 is 12 residues long. The DNA shown is the 36-base CDR3, in frame from base 1. Receptor amplification or capture employed RACE. The sequencer was a NextSeq 500. Library preparation attached unique molecular identifiers to individual cDNA molecules for quantitative, reproducible TCR counting. In the paper's pipeline: Samples had a median of 95,638 TCRs, with a range from about 23,224 to 750,000. The Decombinator software suite was used to annotate the V, J and CDR3 of the TCR reads. For PS versus PT1 abundance plots, all samples were subsampled to the same number of TCRs (28,000). Expanded TCRs were defined as absent before sensitization and observed at least eight times at the 2-week time point. TCRdb reprocessing: public reads trimmed at Q25 with fastp, clones called with MiXCR, in-frame beta chains kept. CDR3 protein duplicates are merged, each entry listing the most common genes and DNA. TCRdb assigned the V and J calls; the authors' analysis was not used. The sample table lists some 90,000 distinct CDR3 sequences, about 10% of them with a count of one. The ten largest clonotypes hold about 3.1% of the sample.

The receptor was isolated from a female donor in good health. Some clones in this sample may be carry-over from other donors' samples. Recombination linked TRBV5-5 to TRBJ2-7, with 9 bases matching TRBD1. Sequencing used whole blood. The DNA reads as follows: TGTGCCAGCAGAACAGGGGGCCACGAGCAGTACTTC. It is translated as CASRTGGHEQYF.